This is a list of T cell receptor beta chains from one sample in a study of T cells after yellow fever vaccination. TCRdb re-called the 5' RACE reads with MiXCR, one entry per CDR3 protein. The sample lists around 530,000 distinct CDR3 sequences, less than 20% occurring once. The sequenced sample was PBMCs, obtained around 5 days after the first yellow fever vaccination. These TCRs come from a man between 18 and 35 years old who received the YFV17D yellow fever vaccine. The CDR3 runs from the conserved cysteine through the conserved F or W. D genes are given only for firm matches. Rows may omit the clone size; those that give it use once, few, many or a size class.

-	TRBD1	TRBV5-1	TRBJ2-7	TGCGCCAGTAGAGAAATACAGGGGGAAGAAAGGCAGTACTTC	CASREIQGEERQYF
few	-	TRBV20-1	TRBJ1-6	TGCAGTGCTAGAAACATCTATAATTCACCCCTCCACTTT	CSARNIYNSPLHF
-	-	TRBV12-3/TRBV12-4	TRBJ1-4	TGTGCCAGCAGTTTAAGACAGAATAATGAAAAACTGTTTTTT	CASSLRQNNEKLFF
-	-	TRBV7-9	TRBJ1-1	TGTGCCAGCAGCTCGGTCCCGGGGCGTCGTACTGAAGCTTTCTTT	CASSSVPGRRTEAFF
-	-	TRBV4-1	TRBJ2-7	TGCGCCAGCAGCCTCCGGGACGGTGAGTACGAGCAGTACTTC	CASSLRDGEYEQYF
many	-	TRBV18	TRBJ2-3	TGTGCCAGCTCACCACAGGGTGTCGGCACAGATACGCAGTATTTT	CASSPQGVGTDTQYF
-	-	TRBV20-1	TRBJ2-2	TGCAATGCTAGGGCTAGCGCCGGGGAGCTGTTTTTT	CNARASAGELFF
-	-	TRBV9	TRBJ2-5	TGTGCCAGCAGCCCCTCTCCGCAGGGAGACAAAGAGACCCGGTACTTC	CASSPSPQGDKETRYF
-	TRBD1	TRBV11-1	TRBJ2-5	TGTGCCAGCAGCTCCCCGGCGAATGAGGACAGGTCCCAAGAGACCCAGTACTTC	CASSSPANEDRSQETQYF
-	-	TRBV11-2	TRBJ1-1	TGTGCCAGCAACCCCGGAGGGCTTCTGAACACTGAAGCTTTCTTT	CASNPGGLLNTEAFF
few	-	TRBV7-2	TRBJ1-6	TGTGCCAGCAGCCCCCTGGGACACCGCTTT	CASSPLGHRF
once	-	TRBV3-1	TRBJ1-1	TGTGCCAGCAGCCAAGGCGTCGAGTTGGTTACCGGAGCTTTCTTT	CASSQGVELVTGAFF
many	-	TRBV12-3/TRBV12-4	TRBJ2-1	TGTGCCAGCAGTTTAGGTGGTGAGCAGTTCTTC	CASSLGGEQFF
-	TRBD1	TRBV19	TRBJ2-2	TGTGCCAGCCGGGACAGGGTTTCTTGGTCCGGGGAGCTGTTTTTT	CASRDRVSWSGELFF